The present entry profiles one TCR beta chain with its context. Sequencing was performed with immunoSEQ multiplex PCR; in TCRdb, only in-frame clones are kept and a portion is missing. This table holds approximately 56,000 clones, about 85% found once. The CDR3 sequence is 15 residues long. The germline V gene encodes CDR1 ENHRY and CDR2 SYGVKD. With V trimmed by 3 bases and J by 8 bases, 8 bases remained unmatched. The data are from a study of PD-L1 blockade in urothelial cancer. In the study overall: Blood drawn 3 weeks (second dose) and 6 weeks after treatment start was analyzed.

Time point meaning: pretreatment peripheral blood. Metastatic or locally advanced urothelial carcinoma was present in the patients. The sequencing used PBMCs, collected around atezolizumab (anti-PD-L1) treatment. This TCR was recovered from a man in his sixties or seventies with urothelial cancer. The chain links TRBV10-3 to TRBJ2-3; 10 bases are a match to TRBD2. CDR3 amino acids: CAISDGLAGAGTQYF. DNA for the CDR3: TGTGCCATCAGTGATGGTCTAGCGGGAGCTGGTACGCAGTATTTT.